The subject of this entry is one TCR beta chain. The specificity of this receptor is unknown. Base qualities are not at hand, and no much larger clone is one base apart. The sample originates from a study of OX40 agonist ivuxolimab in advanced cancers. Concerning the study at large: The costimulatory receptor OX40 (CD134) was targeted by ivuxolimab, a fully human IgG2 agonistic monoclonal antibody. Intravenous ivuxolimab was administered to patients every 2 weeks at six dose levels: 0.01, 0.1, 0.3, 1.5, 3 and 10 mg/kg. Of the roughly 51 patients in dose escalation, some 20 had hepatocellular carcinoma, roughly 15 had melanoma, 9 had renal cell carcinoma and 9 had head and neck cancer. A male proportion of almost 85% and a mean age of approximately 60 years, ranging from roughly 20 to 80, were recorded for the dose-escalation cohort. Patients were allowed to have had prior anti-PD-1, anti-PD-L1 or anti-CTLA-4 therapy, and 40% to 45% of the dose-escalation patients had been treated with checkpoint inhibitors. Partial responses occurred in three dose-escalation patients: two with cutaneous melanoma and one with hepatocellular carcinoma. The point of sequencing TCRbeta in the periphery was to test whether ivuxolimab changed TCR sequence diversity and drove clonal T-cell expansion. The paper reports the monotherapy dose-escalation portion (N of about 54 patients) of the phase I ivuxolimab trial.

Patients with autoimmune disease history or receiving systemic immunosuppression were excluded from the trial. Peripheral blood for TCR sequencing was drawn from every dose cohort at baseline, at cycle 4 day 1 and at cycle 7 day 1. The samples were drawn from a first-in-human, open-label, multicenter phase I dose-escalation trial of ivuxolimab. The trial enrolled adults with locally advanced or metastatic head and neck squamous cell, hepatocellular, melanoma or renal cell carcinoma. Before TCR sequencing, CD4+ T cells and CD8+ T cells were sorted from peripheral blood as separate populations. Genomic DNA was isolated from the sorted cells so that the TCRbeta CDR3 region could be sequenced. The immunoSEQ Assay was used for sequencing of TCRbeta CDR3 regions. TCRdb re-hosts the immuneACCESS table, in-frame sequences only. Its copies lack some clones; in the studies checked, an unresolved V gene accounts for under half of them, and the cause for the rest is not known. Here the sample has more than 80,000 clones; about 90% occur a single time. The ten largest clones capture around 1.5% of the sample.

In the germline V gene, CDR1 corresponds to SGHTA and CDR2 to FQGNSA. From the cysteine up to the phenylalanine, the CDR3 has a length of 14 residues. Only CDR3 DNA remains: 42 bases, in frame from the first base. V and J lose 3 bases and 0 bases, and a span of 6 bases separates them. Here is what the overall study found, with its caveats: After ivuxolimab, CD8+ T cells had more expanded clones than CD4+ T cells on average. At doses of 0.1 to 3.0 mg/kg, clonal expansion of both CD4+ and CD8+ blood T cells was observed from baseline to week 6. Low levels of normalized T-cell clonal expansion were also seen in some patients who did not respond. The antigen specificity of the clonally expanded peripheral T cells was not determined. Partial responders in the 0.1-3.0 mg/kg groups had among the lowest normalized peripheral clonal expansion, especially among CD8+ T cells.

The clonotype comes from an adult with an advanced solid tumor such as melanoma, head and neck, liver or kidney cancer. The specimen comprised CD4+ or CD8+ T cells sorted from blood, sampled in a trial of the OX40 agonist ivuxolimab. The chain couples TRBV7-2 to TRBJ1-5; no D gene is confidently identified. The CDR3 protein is CASSFEYSNQPQHF. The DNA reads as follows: TGTGCCAGCAGCTTCGAATATAGCAATCAGCCCCAGCATTTT. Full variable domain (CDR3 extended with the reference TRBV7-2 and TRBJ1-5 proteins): GAGVSQSPSNKVTEKGKDVELRCDPISGHTALYWYRQSLGQGLEFLIYFQGNSAPDKSGLPSDRFSAERTGGSVSTLTIQRTQQEDSAVYLCASSFEYSNQPQHFGDGTRLSIL.